These 12 T cell receptor beta chains originate from one sample sequenced in a study of CXCR3-negative and CXCR3-positive naive CD8 T cells. Points from the study as a whole: More hydrophobic TRB CDR3s occurred in CXCR3-positive than in CXCR3-negative naive cells.

Their cognate antigens are unknown. 5' RACE that incorporated UMI labels was used to prepare the TRB cDNA libraries. TCRdb reworked the 5' RACE reads into one entry per CDR3 protein, no DNA. Here the sample table reports over 50,000 distinct CDR3 sequences. The material sequenced was naive CXCR3+ CD8+ T cells from blood. Subset indicated: CD45RO-CCR7+CD27+CD95- naive CD8+ T cells expressing CXCR3 (TNR3+). All receptors derive from a human donor in good health. Some clones in this sample may be carry-over from other donors' samples.

The chain links TRBV12-3 or TRBV12-4 to TRBJ2-7. This CDR3 is 12 amino acids long. CDR3 sequence: CASTDTSYEQYF.

The chain has TRBV7-9 and TRBJ2-1. This CDR3 comprises 16 residues. CDR1 is SEHNR, CDR2 FQNEAQ, per germline (reference sequence). The CDR3 region is CASSLVTGASYNEQFF.

The rearrangement joins TRBV7-2 to TRBJ2-3; TCRdb reports TRBD2, a call that lacks DNA to check it against. Germline V CDR1 and CDR2: SGHTA, FQGNSA. CDR3 size: 15 residues. The chain's CDR3 is CASSVLAAGPDTQYF.

The rearrangement links TRBV6-5 to TRBJ2-7; there is no DNA to check the TCRdb D call of TRBD2. Germline-derived CDR1 and CDR2 are MNHEY and SVGAGI. CDR3 length: 14 amino acids. Here the CDR3 reads CASSPGGLLYEQYF.

The chain employs TRBV12-3 or TRBV12-4 and TRBJ2-7; checking the TCRdb D call of TRBD1 is not possible without DNA. This CDR3 region has 14 residues. CDR3 amino acids: CASTQDGGLYEQYF.

The chain links TRBV18 to TRBJ2-1; TCRdb gives TRBD2 as the D gene, but with no DNA this cannot be confirmed. Germline CDR1 is KGHSH and CDR2 is LQKENI. The CDR3 consists of 18 residues. The CDR3 loop reads CASSLDWTSRSSYNEQFF.

V is TRBV7-3 and J is TRBJ1-1; with no DNA, the TCRdb D assignment of TRBD1 cannot be verified. Germline assignment: CDR1 SGHTA and CDR2 FQGTGA. The CDR3 has 14 amino acids. The CDR3: CASSLMDRAGEAFF.

This chain connects TRBV9 to TRBJ2-3; TCRdb's assignment of TRBD1 cannot be checked, as there is no DNA. CDR1 and CDR2 (germline): SGDLS, YYNGEE. CDR3 length equals 16 residues. CDR3 amino acids: CASSSPGQGIADTQYF.

The chain has TRBV5-5 and TRBJ2-4; no DNA is available, so the TRBD1 call from TCRdb remains unchecked. The CDR3 is 17 residues long. The germline gives CDR1 SGHKS, CDR2 YYEKEE (reference sequence). The CDR3 region is CASSLWGRGTEKNIQYF.

The rearrangement links TRBV9 to TRBJ2-1; TCRdb names TRBD1, which stays unverified in the absence of DNA. Per germline, CDR1 SGDLS and CDR2 YYNGEE. This CDR3 contains 13 residues. The CDR3 protein is CASGGAGLDEQFF.

The chain joins TRBV7-2 to TRBJ2-1; TCRdb selects TRBD1, and the lack of DNA leaves this call unchecked. The CDR3 loop spans 16 amino acids. Germline CDR1 SGHTA, CDR2 FQGNSA. Here the CDR3 reads CASSTRGGDFGNEQFF.

This sequence joins TRBV29-1 and TRBJ2-1; TCRdb lists TRBD2, though no DNA is available to test this call. Germline CDR1 is SQVTM and CDR2 is ANQGSEA. The length of the CDR3 is 17 residues. The CDR3 loop reads CSVDRLAGQVAYNEQFF.